One sample yielded the 15 T cell receptor beta chains listed below, sequenced in a study of shared clonotypes between healthy human individuals. TCRdb's copy holds only in-frame clones and misses some; the assay was immunoSEQ multiplex PCR. The table includes roughly 1 million clones, approximately 72% detected once. Input material: memory CD4+ T cells sorted from blood. Sample subset: CD45RA-negative fraction. Every receptor here comes from a man between 18 and 35 years old in good health.

The J gene is TRBJ2-2, the V gene TRBV7-3, with D unresolved. This CDR3 is 15 amino acids long. Germline V lookup: CDR1 SGHTA, CDR2 FQGTGA. V was shortened by 5 bases and J by 1 base, with 11 bases between the two germline ends. In DNA form, the CDR3 reads TGTGCCAGCAGCCCAGGCCGGCTGAACACCGGGGAGCTGTTTTTT. Translated, it gives CASSPGRLNTGELFF.

V usage is TRBV5-1 and J usage is TRBJ2-7; 11 bases line up with TRBD1. V shed 0 bases, J shed 5 bases, and the junction held 4 bases outside the gene matches. The CDR3 is made up of 15 amino acids. Germline V gene lookup returns CDR1 SGHRS and CDR2 YFSETQ. Here the CDR3 reads CASSLGRTGGNEQYF. In DNA, the CDR3 is TGCGCCAGCAGCTTGGGGCGGACAGGGGGCAACGAGCAGTACTTC.

This chain links TRBV6-5 with TRBJ2-7; no definite D call. V lost 6 bases to trimming and J lost 0 bases, with 6 bases between them. The germline CDR1 and CDR2 sequences are MNHEY and SVGAGI. The CDR3 covers 12 residues. For the CDR3, the DNA is TGTGCCAGCAGCCCCAGCTCCTACGAGCAGTACTTC. Translating it yields CASSPSSYEQYF.

This clone has a single count. The V call is TRBV25-1, the J call TRBJ2-3; the D is unclear. The CDR3 loop spans 15 amino acids. Germline V gives CDR1 MGHDK, CDR2 SYGVNS. The V end lost 2 bases, the J end lost 9 bases, and 18 bases lay between the germline ends. As DNA, the CDR3 is TGTGCCAGCAGTGAACTAGTAGGTGTCGTCCGGACGCAGTATTTT. It translates to CASSELVGVVRTQYF.

The chain links TRBV2 to TRBJ2-3, with D perhaps TRBD2 (6 bases). V lost 9 bases to trimming and J lost 1 base, with 17 bases between them. The germline gives CDR1 SNHLY, CDR2 FYNNEI. There are 15 residues in the CDR3. CDR3 loop: CASSSDGMGTDTQYF. As DNA, the CDR3 is TGTGCCAGTTCTAGCGACGGAATGGGCACAGATACGCAGTATTTT.

This chain joins TRBV28 and TRBJ1-5; no clear D gene. From germline, CDR1 is MDHEN and CDR2 SYDVKM. This CDR3 has 13 residues. The V gene lost 10 bases and the J gene lost 2 bases, with 12 bases spanning the gap. The CDR3 DNA is TGTGCCACCAACAGCGGGGGCAATCAGCCCCAGCATTTT. It specifies CATNSGGNQPQHF.

V gene TRBV12-5 combines with J gene TRBJ2-3; unclear D gene. CDR1 and CDR2 (germline): LGHNT, FRNRAP. Trimming cost V 10 bases and J 0 bases, with 11 bases left between them. This CDR3 is 13 amino acids long. CDR3 region: CATGISSTDTQYF. The CDR3 DNA follows: TGTGCTACTGGAATATCCAGCACAGATACGCAGTATTTT.

This clone has just a few counts. J is TRBJ1-6 and V is TRBV10-1; D may be TRBD1 (5 bases). V lost 2 bases to trimming and J lost 6 bases, with 8 bases between them. This CDR3 has 14 residues. The germline V gene has CDR1 WNHNN and CDR2 SYGVQD (reference sequence). CDR3 loop: CASSEGGSNSPLHF. The CDR3 DNA is TGCGCCAGCAGTGAGGGGGGAAGTAATTCACCCCTCCACTTT.

This clone has only one observation. The rearrangement links TRBV4-1 to TRBJ2-7; 8 bases match TRBD2. The CDR3 runs 17 residues. Germline CDR1 is MGHRA and CDR2 is YSYEKL. V lost 4 bases and J lost 7; bases outside the gene matches: 18. CDR3 region: CASSRTPTTGGPGEQYF. The CDR3 bases are TGCGCCAGCAGCCGAACTCCCACCACGGGAGGGCCCGGGGAGCAGTACTTC.

The chain couples TRBV25-1 to TRBJ2-5, with 9 bases matching TRBD1. After removal of 4 bases from V and 4 bases from J, the junction contained 10 bases not matched to a gene. Germline CDR1 MGHDK, CDR2 SYGVNS. The CDR3 is made up of 16 amino acids. DNA for the CDR3: TGTGCCAGCAGTGGGACTCTACAGGGGGCGGTAGAGACCCAGTACTTC. Its translation: CASSGTLQGAVETQYF.

This chain links TRBV5-1 with TRBJ1-2; D gene ambiguous. CDR1 and CDR2 (germline): SGHRS, YFSETQ. The CDR3 is made up of 14 amino acids. V was shortened by 3 bases and J by 5 bases, with 14 bases between the two germline ends. Here the CDR3 DNA reads TGCGCCAGCAGCTCGGACGGGGTATCGTATGGCTACACCTTC. Its translation: CASSSDGVSYGYTF.

V and J are TRBV7-3 and TRBJ2-2; D unclear. Trimming removed 0 bases from V and 7 bases from J, with 6 bases in between. Germline V lookup: CDR1 SGHTA, CDR2 FQGTGA. The CDR3 sequence is 13 residues long. Written as DNA, the CDR3 is TGTGCCAGCAGCTTAACTCGGGTCGGGGAGCTGTTTTTT. This translates into CASSLTRVGELFF.

This CDR3 reads CASSLIQGARETQYF. CDR3 nucleotide sequence: TGTGCCAGCAGTTTAATCCAGGGGGCGCGGGAGACCCAGTACTTC. This chain links TRBV28 with TRBJ2-5; 8 positions agree with TRBD1. Germline V gene lookup returns CDR1 MDHEN and CDR2 SYDVKM. Trimming took 2 bases from V and 5 from J; bases not matched to a gene: 7. The length of the CDR3 is 15 residues.

Concerning this clone: The sample contains more than one DNA sequence encoding this CDR3. V gene TRBV30 combines with J gene TRBJ2-3, with D perhaps TRBD1 (6 bases). This CDR3 is built from 15 residues. Germline V gene data show CDR1 as GTSNPN and CDR2 as SVGIG (reference sequence). V lost 2 bases, J lost 1 base, and 13 bases lay in between. The CDR3 sequence: CAWSTETGGTDTQYF. The CDR3 DNA sequence: TGTGCCTGGAGTACCGAGACAGGCGGCACAGATACGCAGTATTTT.

As for this clone: Mismatch with germline at one junction end may stem from a read error. The chain has TRBV7-7 and TRBJ2-7; 8 bases are a match to TRBD1. Germline CDR1 is SSHAT and CDR2 is FNYEAQ (reference sequence). This CDR3 comprises 13 residues. In nucleotides, the CDR3 is TGTGCTAGCAGCGCAGGACAGGGCGATGAGCAGTACTTC. Residues: CASSAGQGDEQYF.